These 22 T cell receptor beta chains share one sample of origin, sequenced in a study of shared clonotypes between healthy human individuals. Repertoires were generated with immunoSEQ multiplex PCR, while TCRdb's copy carries only in-frame clones and drops some. The sample contains approximately 480,000 clones, over 75% of which appear only once. The sample comprised PBMCs. All receptors come from a woman in her thirties or forties in good health. Some clones in this sample may be carry-over from other donors' samples.

V gene TRBV28 combines with J gene TRBJ2-3; D uncertain. From germline, CDR1 is MDHEN and CDR2 SYDVKM. V was cut by 6 bases and J by 3 bases, with 10 bases left in between. There are 13 residues in the CDR3. The CDR3 here is CASSPGKTDTQYF. The CDR3 DNA is TGTGCCAGCAGCCCTGGCAAGACAGATACGCAGTATTTT. Based on the CDR3 plus reference TRBV28 and TRBJ2-3, the full variable domain is DVKVTQSSRYLVKRTGEKVFLECVQDMDHENMFWYRQDPGLGLRLIYFSYDVKMKEKGDIPEGYSVSREKKERFSLILESASTNQTSMYLCASSPGKTDTQYFGPGTRLTVL.

This clone was picked up a small number of times. This chain joins TRBV27 and TRBJ2-5; perhaps TRBD2 as D (5 bases). The germline V and J ends were trimmed by 1 base and 2 bases, with 14 bases remaining between them. Germline V gives CDR1 MNHEY, CDR2 SMNVEV (reference sequence). This CDR3 region has 16 residues. In nucleotides, the CDR3 is TGTGCCAGCAGTTTATTGGCCGAGGGCGGGCAAGAGACCCAGTACTTC. Translated: CASSLLAEGGQETQYF.

The CDR3, as DNA: TGCGCCAGCAGCTTTGAAGGACTAGGGAAGAATGAGCAGTTCTTC. Translated, it gives CASSFEGLGKNEQFF. The chain employs TRBV5-1 and TRBJ2-1; TRBD2 aligns across 7 bases. The J segment lost 7 bases and the V segment lost 2 bases, leaving 9 bases of the junction unmatched. This CDR3 is 15 amino acids long. Germline V gives CDR1 SGHRS, CDR2 YFSETQ.

Comments on this clone: Other DNA sequences in the same sample also yield this CDR3. The rearrangement uses TRBV30 and TRBJ2-5; 7 bases are shared with TRBD2. The CDR3 totals 14 residues. CDR1 GTSNPN and CDR2 SVGIG come from the germline V gene (reference sequence). V was clipped by 3 bases and J by 5 bases; unmatched bases: 9. CDR3 sequence (DNA): TGTGCCTGGAGCCGTGGGGGGGGGAAGGAGACCCAGTACTTC. It is translated as CAWSRGGGKETQYF.

On this clone itself: At one boundary the junction diverges from the germline segment, which might be a read error. V is TRBV7-6 and J is TRBJ2-3; the match to TRBD2 covers 7 bases. CDR1 is SGHVS, CDR2 FNYEAQ, per germline. The CDR3 has 15 amino acids. The CDR3 DNA reads TGTGCCAGCAGCCTAGCGTGGGAGGGGAAGGATACGCAGTATTTT. Residues: CASSLAWEGKDTQYF.

This clone was recorded only once. V gene TRBV19 combines with J gene TRBJ2-3, with no clear D. The germline V gene encodes CDR1 LNHDA and CDR2 SQIVND (reference sequence). The CDR3 has 15 amino acids. V was cut by 7 bases and J by 1 base, with 15 bases left in between. The CDR3 reads CASTSTGGRTDTQYF. As DNA, the CDR3 is TGTGCCAGTACCTCAACGGGTGGCCGCACAGATACGCAGTATTTT.

This clone has ten or more counts. The chain recombines TRBV7-8 with TRBJ2-4, with 8 bases that match TRBD1. Germline values: CDR1 SGHVS, CDR2 FQNEAQ. The ends lost 5 bases at V and 8 bases at J; junction bases unmatched: 5. The CDR3 loop spans 13 amino acids. CDR3 DNA sequence: TGTGCCAGCAGCAGACAGGACAGGGACATTCAGTACTTC. Encoded protein: CASSRQDRDIQYF.

The gene calls are TRBV5-4 and TRBJ2-7; TRBD2 agrees at 13 bases. The CDR3 spans 15 residues. Trimming cost V 4 bases and J 5 bases; bases outside gene matches: 6. Germline V gives CDR1 SGHNT, CDR2 YYREEE (reference sequence). The CDR3 loop reads CASSQGLAGRDEQYF. DNA of the CDR3: TGTGCCAGCAGCCAGGGACTAGCGGGACGGGACGAGCAGTACTTC.

The chain has TRBV15 and TRBJ2-1; a weak D match, TRBD1 (5 bases). The CDR3 loop spans 17 amino acids. The V gene's germline CDR1 is LNHNV and CDR2 YYDKDF (reference sequence). The V end lost 0 bases, the J end lost 3 bases, and 15 bases lay between the germline ends. The CDR3 sequence: CATSRDWGSLYYNEQFF. In nucleotides, the CDR3 is TGTGCCACCAGCAGAGATTGGGGCAGTCTATACTACAATGAGCAGTTCTTC.

This clone was detected once. V is TRBV7-2 and J is TRBJ2-1; tentatively, D is TRBD1 or TRBD2 (5 bases each). Germline CDR1 and CDR2: SGHTA and FQGNSA. The CDR3 has 15 amino acids. V was cut by 5 bases and J by 2 bases, with 13 bases left in between. The CDR3 nucleotides are TGTGCCAGCAGCCCGGCCGGGGCCGCCTACAATGAGCAGTTCTTC. Translation gives CASSPAGAAYNEQFF.

The chain is built from TRBV27 and TRBJ1-2; tentatively, D is TRBD1 (6 bases). Trimming pared 7 bases from V and 7 bases from J, leaving 13 bases between. This CDR3 contains 12 residues. Germline values: CDR1 MNHEY, CDR2 SMNVEV (reference sequence). CDR3 region: CASTTKGGGYTF. DNA of the CDR3: TGTGCCAGCACAACGAAGGGGGGTGGCTACACCTTC.

The chain recombines TRBV7-3 with TRBJ2-1; TRBD2 matches at 10 bases. Looked up from germline, CDR1 is SGHTA and CDR2 is FQGTGA. The CDR3 is 13 residues long. V lost 3 bases, J lost 13 bases, and 6 bases stayed unmatched. The CDR3 DNA reads as TGTGCCAGCAGCTTTGAGCGGGAGGGCCGTCAGTTCTTC. As protein: CASSFEREGRQFF.

The chain couples TRBV5-5 to TRBJ1-6; 8 bases fit TRBD1. This CDR3 contains 15 residues. CDR1 and CDR2 (germline): SGHKS, YYEKEE (reference sequence). V lost 4 bases to trimming and J lost 8 bases; unmatched junction nucleotides: 8. The CDR3 sequence is CASSPGQGADSPLHF. In nucleotides, the CDR3 is TGTGCCAGCAGCCCCGGGCAGGGGGCGGATTCACCCCTCCACTTT. Filled out from reference TRBV5-5 and TRBJ1-6, the complete variable domain reads DAGVTQSPTHLIKTRGQQVTLRCSPISGHKSVSWYQQVLGQGPQFIFQYYEKEERGRGNFPDRFSARQFPNYSSELNVNALLLGDSALYLCASSPGQGADSPLHFGNGTRLTVT.

This clone was seen only a few times. The V gene is TRBV10-3, the J gene TRBJ1-1, with D tentatively TRBD1 (5 bases). Germline CDR1 ENHRY, CDR2 SYGVKD. The CDR3 is made up of 12 amino acids. V gave up 10 bases and J gave up 8 bases, with 17 bases separating them. CDR3 loop: CANGRDQAEAFF. The CDR3 DNA follows: TGTGCCAACGGACGGGACCAAGCGGAAGCTTTCTTT.

The chain combines TRBV19 with TRBJ2-2, with D perhaps matching TRBD1 (6 bases). The V gene lost 8 bases and the J gene lost 4 bases, with 14 bases spanning the gap. Germline CDR1 and CDR2: LNHDA and SQIVND (reference sequence). This CDR3 region has 14 residues. This chain's CDR3 is CASRKMGATGELFF. The CDR3 DNA reads TGTGCCAGTCGCAAGATGGGGGCCACCGGGGAGCTGTTTTTT.

The chain couples TRBV28 to TRBJ2-1; D remains ambiguous. Trimming stripped 5 bases from V and 0 bases from J, with 8 bases between. Germline CDR1 is MDHEN and CDR2 is SYDVKM. This CDR3 comprises 14 residues. CDR3 amino acids: CASSLPASYNEQFF. The CDR3 DNA reads as TGTGCCAGCAGTCTCCCAGCCTCCTACAATGAGCAGTTCTTC.

The sample holds a few counts of this clone. The chain joins TRBV11-2 to TRBJ1-1; no definite D call. The CDR3 sequence is 15 residues long. From germline, CDR1 is SGHAT and CDR2 FQNNGV. Trimming took off 1 base at V and 6 bases at J, with 15 bases between the two ends. CDR3 in DNA: TGTGCCAGCAGCTTAGGCGCGGGAGTTCTGGCTGAAGCTTTCTTT. This translates into CASSLGAGVLAEAFF.

The J gene is TRBJ2-7, the V gene TRBV29-1; D might be TRBD1 (5 bases). Looked up from germline, CDR1 is SQVTM and CDR2 is ANQGSEA. This CDR3 has 13 residues. V lost 6 bases to trimming and J lost 0 bases, with 12 bases between them. The CDR3 region is CSVLTVSSYEQYF. The CDR3 region has the DNA TGCAGCGTCCTGACAGTGAGCTCCTACGAGCAGTACTTC.

CDR3 region: CASSLVLQQGRGDTQYF. CDR3 nucleotides: TGCGCCAGCAGCTTGGTCCTTCAACAGGGGAGAGGAGATACGCAGTATTTT. V and J are TRBV5-1 and TRBJ2-3, with 7 bases lining up with TRBD1. Per the germline V gene, CDR1 is SGHRS and CDR2 is YFSETQ. The CDR3 length is 17 residues. Unmatched junction bases numbered 12, after V lost 0 bases and J lost 5 bases.

Points on this clone: The sample contains more than one DNA sequence encoding this CDR3. V and J are TRBV27 and TRBJ1-4; possibly TRBD1 for D (5 bases). CDR1 and CDR2 (germline): MNHEY, SMNVEV (reference sequence). Trimming pared 6 bases from V and 4 bases from J, leaving 9 bases between. This CDR3 is built from 13 residues. The CDR3 DNA reads TGTGCCAGCAGCAGGGACCTTAATGAAAAACTGTTTTTT. Its protein product is CASSRDLNEKLFF.

The chain couples TRBV5-1 to TRBJ2-7; D assignment may be TRBD1 or TRBD2 (5 bases each). The V end lost 4 bases, the J end lost 2 bases, and 13 bases lay between the germline ends. This CDR3 region has 14 residues. Germline values: CDR1 SGHRS, CDR2 YFSETQ. DNA for the CDR3: TGCGCCAGCAGCAAAGGACTGGGGGCCTACGAGCAGTACTTC. Residues: CASSKGLGAYEQYF.

This clone was found once. The rearrangement joins TRBV7-8 to TRBJ1-3, with D uncertain. Germline lookup yields CDR1 SGHVS and CDR2 FQNEAQ. The CDR3 length is 17 residues. The V end lost 0 bases, the J end lost 0 bases, and 12 bases lay between the germline ends. CDR3 in amino acids: CASSLARDFYSGNTIYF. The CDR3 bases are TGTGCCAGCAGCTTAGCGAGAGATTTCTACTCTGGAAACACCATATATTTT.